This entry is about one T cell receptor beta chain. CDR1 is LGHNT and CDR2 is FRNRAP in the germline V gene. Between the trimmed V and J ends, which lost 2 bases and 12 bases, there was a span of 11 bases. The CDR3 consists of 13 residues. This specimen belongs to a study of blood T cell repertoires in COVID-19. Study as a whole: Nucleic acid was either cDNA or gDNA, and it came from T cells, B-cell-depleted T cells, or PBMCs.

Data came from immunoSEQ multiplex PCR; TCRdb stores just in-frame clones and leaves some out. The sample consists of about 160,000 clones, approximately 81% of them appearing once. This receptor was taken from a woman aged 80 or older with active or convalescent COVID-19. The gene calls are TRBV12-5 and TRBJ1-6, with D perhaps matching TRBD1 (5 bases). Sequencing used peripheral blood. CDR3 region: CASGLPFGGPLHF. The CDR3 nucleotides are TGTGCTAGTGGTTTGCCCTTCGGGGGACCCCTCCACTTT.